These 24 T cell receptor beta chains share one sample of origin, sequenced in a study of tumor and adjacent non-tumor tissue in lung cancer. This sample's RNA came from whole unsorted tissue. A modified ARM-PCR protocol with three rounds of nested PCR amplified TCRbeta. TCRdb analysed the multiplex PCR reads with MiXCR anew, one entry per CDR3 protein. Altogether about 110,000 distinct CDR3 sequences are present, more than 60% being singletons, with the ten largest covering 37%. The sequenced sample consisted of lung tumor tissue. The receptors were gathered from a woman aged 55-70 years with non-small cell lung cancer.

The DNA for the CDR3 is TGTGCCAGCAGTTTAGCCGGACGGCGTGTAAATTACGAGCAGTACTTC. Translated: CASSLAGRRVNYEQYF. The chain is built from TRBV28 and TRBJ2-7; D gene unclear. V gave up 2 bases and J gave up 4 bases, with 18 bases separating them. The CDR3 runs 16 residues. Germline-derived CDR1 and CDR2 are MDHEN and SYDVKM.

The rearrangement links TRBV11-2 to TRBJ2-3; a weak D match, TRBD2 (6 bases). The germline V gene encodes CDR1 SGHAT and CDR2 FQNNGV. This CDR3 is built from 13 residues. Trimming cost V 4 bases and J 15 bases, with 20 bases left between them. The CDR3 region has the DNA TGTGCCAGCAGCTCGGGACTCGCAGATACGCGATATTTT. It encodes CASSSGLADTRYF.

CDR3 sequence reads: CASSLGAGGHTEAFF. CDR3 sequence (DNA): TGTGCCAGCAGCTTGGGCGCAGGGGGCCACACTGAAGCTTTCTTT. The V gene is TRBV5-4, the J gene TRBJ1-1; 8 bases are shared with TRBD1. Germline-derived CDR1 and CDR2 are SGHNT and YYREEE (reference sequence). J gave up 3 bases and V 0 bases, and 4 bases lay outside the gene matches. CDR3 length: 15 residues.

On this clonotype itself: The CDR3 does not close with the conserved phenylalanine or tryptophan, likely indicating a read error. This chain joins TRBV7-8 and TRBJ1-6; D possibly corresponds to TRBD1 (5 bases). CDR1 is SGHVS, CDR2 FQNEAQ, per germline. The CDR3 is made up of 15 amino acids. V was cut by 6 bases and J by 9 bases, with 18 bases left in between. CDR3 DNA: TGTGCCAGCAGGTTCCAAGACAGCGGTATTTCACCCCTCCACTAT. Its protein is CASRFQDSGISPLHY.

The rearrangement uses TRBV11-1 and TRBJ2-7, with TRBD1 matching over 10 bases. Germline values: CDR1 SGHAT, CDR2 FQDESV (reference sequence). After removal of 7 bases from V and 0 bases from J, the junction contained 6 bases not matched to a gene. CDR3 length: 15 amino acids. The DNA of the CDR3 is TGTGCCAGCAACCGAGACAGGGGGCACTCCTACGAGCAGTACTTC. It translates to CASNRDRGHSYEQYF.

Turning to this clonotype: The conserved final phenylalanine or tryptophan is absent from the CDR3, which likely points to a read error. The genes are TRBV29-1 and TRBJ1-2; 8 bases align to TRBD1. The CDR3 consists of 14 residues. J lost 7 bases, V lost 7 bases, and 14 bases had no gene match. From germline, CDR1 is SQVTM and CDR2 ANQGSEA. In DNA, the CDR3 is TGCAGCGCTTCACCGACAGGGGTTAATGGTGGCTACACCTCC. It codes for CSASPTGVNGGYTS.

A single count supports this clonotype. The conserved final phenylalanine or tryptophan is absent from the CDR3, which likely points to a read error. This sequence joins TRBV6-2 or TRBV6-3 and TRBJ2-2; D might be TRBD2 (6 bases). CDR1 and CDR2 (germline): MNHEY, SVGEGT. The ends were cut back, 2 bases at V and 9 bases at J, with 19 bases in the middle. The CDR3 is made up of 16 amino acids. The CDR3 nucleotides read TGTGCCAGCAGTTACCCTCGGGGAGGAAGGGCCTGGGAGCTGTTTCTT. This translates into CASSYPRGGRAWELFL.

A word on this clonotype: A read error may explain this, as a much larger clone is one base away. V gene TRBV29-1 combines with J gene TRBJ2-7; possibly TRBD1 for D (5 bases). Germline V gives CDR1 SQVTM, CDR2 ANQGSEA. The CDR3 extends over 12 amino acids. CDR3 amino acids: CNFRPTDYEQYF. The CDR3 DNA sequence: TGCAACTTCAGACCGACAGACTACGAGCAGTACTTC.

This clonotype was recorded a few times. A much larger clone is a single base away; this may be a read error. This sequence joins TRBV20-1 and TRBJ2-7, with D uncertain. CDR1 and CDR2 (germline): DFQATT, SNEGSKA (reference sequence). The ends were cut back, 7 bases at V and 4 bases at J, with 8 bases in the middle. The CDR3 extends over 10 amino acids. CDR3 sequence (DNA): TGCAGTGTTGCAGTTTACGAGCAGTACTTC. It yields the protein CSVAVYEQYF.

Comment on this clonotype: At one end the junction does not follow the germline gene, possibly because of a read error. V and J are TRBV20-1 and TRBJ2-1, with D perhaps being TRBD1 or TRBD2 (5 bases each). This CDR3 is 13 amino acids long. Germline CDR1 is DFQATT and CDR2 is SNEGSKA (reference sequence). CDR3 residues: CNCRDPTYNEQFF. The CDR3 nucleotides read TGCAATTGCCGGGACCCAACCTACAATGAGCAGTTTTTC.

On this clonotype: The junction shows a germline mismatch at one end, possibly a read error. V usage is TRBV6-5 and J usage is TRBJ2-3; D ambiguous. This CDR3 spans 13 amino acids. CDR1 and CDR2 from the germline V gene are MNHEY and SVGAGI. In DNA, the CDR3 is TGTACCAGAATATACCCCGACACAGATACGCAGTATTTT. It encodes CTRIYPDTDTQYF.

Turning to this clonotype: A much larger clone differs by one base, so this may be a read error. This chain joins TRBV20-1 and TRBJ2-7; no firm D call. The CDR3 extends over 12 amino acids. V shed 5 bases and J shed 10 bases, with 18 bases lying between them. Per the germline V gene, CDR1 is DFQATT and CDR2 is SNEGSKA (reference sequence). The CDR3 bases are TGCAGTGCTGATCACTCAGCGACAAACCAGTACTTC. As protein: CSADHSATNQYF.

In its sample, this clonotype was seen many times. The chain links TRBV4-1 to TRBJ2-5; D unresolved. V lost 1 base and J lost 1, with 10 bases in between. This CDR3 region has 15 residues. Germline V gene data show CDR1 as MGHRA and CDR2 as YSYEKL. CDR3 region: CASSQVGRSQETQYF. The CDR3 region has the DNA TGCGCCAGCAGCCAAGTGGGAAGAAGCCAAGAGACCCAGTACTTC.

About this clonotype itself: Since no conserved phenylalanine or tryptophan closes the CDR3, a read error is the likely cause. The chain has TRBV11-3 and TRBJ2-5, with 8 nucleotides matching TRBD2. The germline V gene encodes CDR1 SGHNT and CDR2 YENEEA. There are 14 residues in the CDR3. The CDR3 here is CVSSLVTSAKTQYS. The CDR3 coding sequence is TGTGTCAGCAGCTTGGTGACTAGCGCGAAGACCCAGTACTCC.

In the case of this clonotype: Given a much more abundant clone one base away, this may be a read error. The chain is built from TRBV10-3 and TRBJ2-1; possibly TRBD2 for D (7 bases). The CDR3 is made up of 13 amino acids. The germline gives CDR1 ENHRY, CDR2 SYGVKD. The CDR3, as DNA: TGTACCATCAGTGATCGGGGGGCCTATGAGCAGTTCTTC. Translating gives CTISDRGAYEQFF.

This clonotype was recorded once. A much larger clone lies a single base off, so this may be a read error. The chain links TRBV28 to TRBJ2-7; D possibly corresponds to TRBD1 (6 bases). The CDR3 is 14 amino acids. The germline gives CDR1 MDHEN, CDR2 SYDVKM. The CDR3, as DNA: TGTGCCAGCAGTTTTTTTCAGGGGAACTACGAGCAGTGCTTC. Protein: CASSFFQGNYEQCF.

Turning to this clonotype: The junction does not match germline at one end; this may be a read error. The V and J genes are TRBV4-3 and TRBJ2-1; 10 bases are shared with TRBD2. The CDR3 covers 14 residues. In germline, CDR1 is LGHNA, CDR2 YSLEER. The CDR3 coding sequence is TGCGCCAGTAGCCAGCGGGGGGGGGGCATTGAGCAGTTCTTC. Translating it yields CASSQRGGGIEQFF.

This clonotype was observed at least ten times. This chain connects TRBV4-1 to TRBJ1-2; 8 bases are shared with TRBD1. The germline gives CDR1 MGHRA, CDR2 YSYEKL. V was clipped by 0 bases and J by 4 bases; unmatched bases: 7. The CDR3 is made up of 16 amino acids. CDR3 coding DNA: TGCGCCAGCAGCCAAGATTCGGCAGGGGGCCTCTATGGCTACACCTTC. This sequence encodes CASSQDSAGGLYGYTF.

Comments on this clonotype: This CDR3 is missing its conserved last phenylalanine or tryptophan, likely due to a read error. In DNA form, the CDR3 reads TGTGCCAGCAGAGCCCAGGGAGAGGAAGAGTCCCAGTACGTC. Amino acids: CASRAQGEEESQYV. The chain is built from TRBV6-5 and TRBJ2-5, with D tentatively TRBD1 or TRBD2 (5 bases each). Germline V gene data show CDR1 as MNHEY and CDR2 as SVGAGI. This CDR3 has 14 residues.

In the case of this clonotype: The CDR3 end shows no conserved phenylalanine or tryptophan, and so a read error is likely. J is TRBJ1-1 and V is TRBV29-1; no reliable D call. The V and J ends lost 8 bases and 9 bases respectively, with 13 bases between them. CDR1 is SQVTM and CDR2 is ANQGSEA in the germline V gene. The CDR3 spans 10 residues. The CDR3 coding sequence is TGCAGCCTGGCCACATGGCAAGCTTTCGTT. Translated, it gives CSLATWQAFV.

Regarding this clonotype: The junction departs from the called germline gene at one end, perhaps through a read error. The CDR3 DNA reads as TGCGCCAGCAGCCACCCGTTGGGAAGGGCCTCAACTGAAGCTTTGTTT. Translation gives CASSHPLGRASTEALF. The chain couples TRBV4-1 to TRBJ1-1, with D hard to call. From germline, CDR1 is MGHRA and CDR2 YSYEKL. The CDR3 spans 16 residues.

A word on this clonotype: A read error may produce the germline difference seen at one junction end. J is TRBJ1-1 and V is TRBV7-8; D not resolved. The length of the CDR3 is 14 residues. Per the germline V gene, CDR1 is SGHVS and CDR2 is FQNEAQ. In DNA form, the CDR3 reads TGTGTCAGCAGCTCCGCGACTGGGAGCACTGAAGCTTTCTTT. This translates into CVSSSATGSTEAFF.

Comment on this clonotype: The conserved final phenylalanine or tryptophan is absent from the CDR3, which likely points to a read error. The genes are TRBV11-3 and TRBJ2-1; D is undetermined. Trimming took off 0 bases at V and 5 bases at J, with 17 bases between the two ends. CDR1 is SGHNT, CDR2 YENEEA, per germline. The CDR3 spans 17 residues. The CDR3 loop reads CASSLELSTRSHNEQFL. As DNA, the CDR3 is TGTGCCAGCAGCTTAGAGTTGAGTACCAGGAGCCACAATGAGCAGTTCTTG.

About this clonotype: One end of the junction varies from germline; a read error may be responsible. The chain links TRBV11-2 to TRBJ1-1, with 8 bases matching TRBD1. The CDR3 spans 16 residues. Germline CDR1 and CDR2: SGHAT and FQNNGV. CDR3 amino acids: CTSNIGSGGLNTEAFF. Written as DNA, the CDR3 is TGTACCAGCAACATTGGGTCAGGGGGCCTGAACACTGAAGCTTTCTTT.